A single sample gave rise to the 22 T cell receptor beta chains below, sequenced in a study of cytomegalovirus exposure and HLA in healthy donors. In the PCR, 60 Vbeta and 13 Jbeta primers were used. Assay: immunoSEQ multiplex PCR; the TCRdb copy retains only in-frame clones and omits some. The sample carries around 110,000 clones, about four fifths recorded once. The specimen was PBMCs. Source of these receptors: a woman between 18 and 29 years old in good health and CMV-seropositive.

This chain connects TRBV7-9 to TRBJ2-2; D may be TRBD1 (5 bases). From germline, CDR1 is SEHNR and CDR2 FQNEAQ (reference sequence). The CDR3 has 16 amino acids. The V gene lost 1 base and the J gene lost 4 bases, with 13 bases spanning the gap. DNA of the CDR3: TGTGCCAGCAGCTTAGGTGGGGCCCCGGGCACCGGGGAGCTGTTTTTT. This codes for CASSLGGAPGTGELFF. The full variable domain, its missing parts supplied by reference TRBV7-9 and TRBJ2-2, is DTGVSQNPRHKITKRGQNVTFRCDPISEHNRLYWYRQTLGQGPEFLTYFQNEAQLEKSRLLSDRFSAERPKGSFSTLEIQRTEQGDSAMYLCASSLGGAPGTGELFFGEGSRLTVL.

The V gene is TRBV6-4, the J gene TRBJ2-1; 9 positions agree with TRBD2. The V gene's germline CDR1 is MRHNA and CDR2 SNTAGT. V dropped 2 bases and J dropped 4; count of bases not matched to a gene: 9. The CDR3 covers 17 residues. The CDR3, as DNA: TGTGCCAGCAGTGACAACGTAGTAGCGGGAGTATACAATGAGCAGTTCTTC. Protein sequence: CASSDNVVAGVYNEQFF.

The chain joins TRBV6-1 to TRBJ1-1; D is perhaps TRBD1 (6 bases). Trimming removed 11 bases from V and 1 base from J, with 20 bases in between. Germline V gene sequence: CDR1 MNHNS, CDR2 SASEGT. CDR3 size: 15 residues. The CDR3 sequence: CAGIDRPRGNTEAFF. CDR3 coding DNA: TGTGCCGGGATCGACAGGCCTAGGGGGAACACTGAAGCTTTCTTT.

The V gene is TRBV10-3, the J gene TRBJ1-2; possible D gene TRBD1, 5 bases. Per the germline V gene, CDR1 is ENHRY and CDR2 is SYGVKD. Trimming pared 7 bases from V and 6 bases from J, leaving 12 bases between. There are 12 residues in the CDR3. The CDR3 DNA is TGTGCCATCACCTTGGAAGGGGATGGCTACACCTTC. This encodes CAITLEGDGYTF.

Here the CDR3 DNA reads TGTGCCAGCAACGTGCATCCGGGTAATCAGCCCCAGCATTTT. Its protein is CASNVHPGNQPQHF. V is TRBV28 and J is TRBJ1-5; no clear D gene. Trimming took 7 bases from V and 4 from J, leaving 14 bases between them. Germline V CDR1 and CDR2: MDHEN, SYDVKM. The length of the CDR3 is 14 residues.

The V and J genes are TRBV11-3 and TRBJ2-4, with 7 bases identical to TRBD2. Trimming removed 1 base from V and 2 bases from J; junction bases left unmatched: 8. Germline V gene lookup returns CDR1 SGHNT and CDR2 YENEEA. CDR3 size: 17 residues. The CDR3, as DNA: TGTGCCAGCAGCTTAGGTGTGGGAGGGCCTCCCAAAAACATTCAGTACTTC. Amino acids: CASSLGVGGPPKNIQYF.

The chain recombines TRBV19 with TRBJ2-2, with 8 bases matching TRBD2. The germline V gene encodes CDR1 LNHDA and CDR2 SQIVND (reference sequence). V was pared by 6 bases and J by 1 base, with 7 bases of the junction left unmatched. CDR3 length: 16 residues. The CDR3: CASRTKREWNTGELFF. DNA of the CDR3: TGTGCCAGTAGAACAAAGCGGGAGTGGAACACCGGGGAGCTGTTTTTT.

CDR3 coding DNA: TGTGCCAGCAGCACCTCCTATCCCCTGAACACTGAAGCTTTCTTT. Protein product: CASSTSYPLNTEAFF. The gene calls are TRBV11-3 and TRBJ1-1; D is undetermined. The CDR3 runs to 15 residues. The germline CDR1 and CDR2 sequences are SGHNT and YENEEA. Trimming cost V 5 bases and J 0 bases, with 13 bases left between them.

The chain couples TRBV2 to TRBJ2-3; TRBD2 matches 7 bases. Germline-derived CDR1 and CDR2 are SNHLY and FYNNEI. The CDR3 length is 15 residues. Germline trimming cut 8 bases from V and 0 bases from J; bases unmatched to any gene: 8. CDR3 nucleotides: TGTGCCAGCGGGTTAGCGGGTGGGAGCACAGATACGCAGTATTTT. Residues: CASGLAGGSTDTQYF.

This chain uses TRBV7-6 with TRBJ1-1; TRBD1 matches at 7 bases. The CDR3 runs to 15 residues. The V gene end was trimmed by 5 bases and the J gene end by 4 bases; junction bases not matched to a gene: 10. Per germline, CDR1 SGHVS and CDR2 FNYEAQ. CDR3 DNA sequence: TGTGCCAGCAGCCCCCGGACAGGACTGAGCACTGAAGCTTTCTTT. Amino acid sequence: CASSPRTGLSTEAFF.

This clone was detected once. The chain couples TRBV6-5 to TRBJ1-5; 7 bases map to TRBD1. This CDR3 has 15 amino acids. CDR1 MNHEY and CDR2 SVGAGI come from the germline V gene. Unmatched junction bases numbered 12, after V lost 2 bases and J lost 11 bases. The CDR3 DNA reads as TGTGCCAGCAGTTACGGGATAAACAGGGGACGGGCCCAGCATTTT. Protein product: CASSYGINRGRAQHF.

This chain connects TRBV4-1 to TRBJ1-1, with 10 bases aligning to TRBD1. Germline CDR1 MGHRA, CDR2 YSYEKL. The CDR3 sequence is 15 residues long. Germline trimming cut 4 bases from V and 4 bases from J; bases unmatched to any gene: 6. The CDR3 loop is CASSLRTGGVTEAFF. The CDR3 coding sequence is TGCGCCAGCAGCCTCAGGACAGGGGGGGTCACTGAAGCTTTCTTT.

The chain carries TRBV9 and TRBJ2-5; 10 bases align to TRBD2. CDR3 length: 18 residues. CDR1 SGDLS and CDR2 YYNGEE come from the germline V gene. Trimming at V came to 4 bases and at J to 5 bases, leaving 17 bases not matched to a gene. CDR3 amino acids: CASSLNVGLAEERETQYF. The CDR3 DNA reads as TGTGCCAGCAGCCTAAACGTCGGACTAGCGGAGGAAAGGGAGACCCAGTACTTC.

The chain is built from TRBV5-1 and TRBJ2-2; D call uncertain. Per germline, CDR1 SGHRS and CDR2 YFSETQ. CDR3 length: 14 amino acids. V shed 3 bases and J shed 0 bases, with 6 bases lying between them. The CDR3 DNA is TGCGCCAGCAGCTCCCCAGCGAACACCGGGGAGCTGTTTTTT. It codes for CASSSPANTGELFF.

The chain recombines TRBV18 with TRBJ2-2; 7 bases are a match to TRBD1. J lost 1 base, V lost 6 bases, and 8 bases had no gene match. This CDR3 region has 16 residues. The V gene's germline CDR1 is KGHSH and CDR2 LQKENI. The CDR3 is CASSSAAGGNTGELFF. Here the CDR3 DNA reads TGTGCCAGCTCCTCGGCGGCAGGGGGGAACACCGGGGAGCTGTTTTTT.

The chain carries TRBV28 and TRBJ2-5; tentative D call: TRBD1 (5 bases). The CDR3 is 17 residues long. Germline CDR1 and CDR2: MDHEN and SYDVKM. V lost 6 bases and J lost 1, with 21 bases in between. The CDR3 loop reads CASSDLGVRGPQETQYF. The CDR3 DNA reads as TGTGCCAGCAGCGACCTCGGAGTTAGGGGCCCCCAAGAGACCCAGTACTTC.

V and J are TRBV10-3 and TRBJ2-3; D is unclear. Germline-derived CDR1 and CDR2 are ENHRY and SYGVKD. V shed 1 base and J shed 0 bases, with 11 bases lying between them. The CDR3 contains 16 residues. As DNA, the CDR3 is TGTGCCATCAGTGAGTGGGCTAATCCTAGCACAGATACGCAGTATTTT. Residues: CAISEWANPSTDTQYF.

V usage is TRBV5-1 and J usage is TRBJ1-1; D possibly corresponds to TRBD1 (6 bases). Deletions cut 2 bases from V and 10 bases from J, with 18 bases between. This CDR3 contains 14 residues. Germline V gene data show CDR1 as SGHRS and CDR2 as YFSETQ. The CDR3 loop is CASSLDLRQAPAFF. CDR3 in DNA: TGCGCCAGCAGCTTAGACCTTCGACAGGCCCCAGCTTTCTTT.

The gene calls are TRBV7-9 and TRBJ2-7; unclear D gene. The germline V and J ends were trimmed by 5 bases and 3 bases, with 14 bases remaining between them. The CDR3 sequence is 14 residues long. From germline, CDR1 is SEHNR and CDR2 FQNEAQ (reference sequence). The CDR3 loop is CASSRPFAVYEQYF. Here the CDR3 DNA reads TGTGCCAGCAGCCGACCTTTCGCGGTCTACGAGCAGTACTTC.

This clone was seen once. The V gene is TRBV27, the J gene TRBJ2-7; 7 bases fit TRBD1. The ends lost 5 bases at V and 0 bases at J; junction bases unmatched: 16. The germline V gene has CDR1 MNHEY and CDR2 SMNVEV (reference sequence). The CDR3 runs to 18 residues. This chain's CDR3 is CASSLGFPGQTRSYEQYF. The CDR3 DNA follows: TGTGCCAGCAGTCTTGGATTTCCGGGACAGACACGCTCCTACGAGCAGTACTTC.

V is TRBV13 and J is TRBJ2-3; 9 positions agree with TRBD2. The J segment lost 4 bases and the V segment lost 3 bases, leaving 8 bases of the junction unmatched. Germline V CDR1 and CDR2: PRHDT, FYEKMQ (reference sequence). The CDR3 is made up of 16 amino acids. CDR3 region: CASSLFAGGIADTQYF. The CDR3 bases are TGTGCCAGCAGCTTGTTTGCGGGAGGGATCGCAGATACGCAGTATTTT.

This clone was observed once. The genes are TRBV27 and TRBJ2-7, with TRBD2 identical over 7 bases. CDR3 length equals 15 residues. V was pared by 4 bases and J by 0 bases, with 6 bases of the junction left unmatched. The germline V gene encodes CDR1 MNHEY and CDR2 SMNVEV (reference sequence). This CDR3 is CASSSRDYYSYEQYF. CDR3 in DNA: TGTGCCAGCAGTTCTCGGGACTACTACTCCTACGAGCAGTACTTC.